One TCR beta chain is described in this entry. In the original analysis: The authors estimated nucleated cell counts from reference gene primer amplification. TCRdb's copy holds only in-frame clones and misses some; the assay was immunoSEQ multiplex PCR. Clonal size and the V and J genes are those of that table, whereas D and trimming came from the DNA. The sample shows over 120,000 clones, about 83% of them seen only once. The record originates from a study of blood T cell repertoires in COVID-19. The overall study: Samples came from the United States, Italy and Spain, spanning acute and convalescent COVID-19.

Trimming pared 5 bases from V and 1 base from J, leaving 11 bases between. This CDR3 is built from 14 residues. Germline V lookup: CDR1 SGHTA, CDR2 FQGNSA. Sequenced input: peripheral blood. This chain links TRBV7-2 with TRBJ1-1; D gene ambiguous. The clonotype was recovered from a woman aged 45-60 years with active or convalescent COVID-19. CDR3 bases: TGTGCCAGCAGCCCCGAGGGATGGAACACTGAAGCTTTCTTT. Translating it yields CASSPEGWNTEAFF.